This TCR beta chain was found in a study of shared clonotypes between healthy human individuals. Looking at the study overall: The people who gave samples were a couple of women and a few men aged 18 to 49.

Concerning this clone: What it binds is not known.

Naive CD8 cells comprised CD45RO-negative, CCR7-positively selected cells, excluding terminally differentiated effector memory CD45RA+ cells. Assay used: immunoSEQ multiplex PCR; TCRdb lists only in-frame clones, some missing. Of 2 million or so clones in the sample, about 95% were seen once. With V trimmed by 3 bases and J by 6 bases, 5 bases remained unmatched. There are 14 residues in the CDR3. The germline V gene encodes CDR1 MDHEN and CDR2 SYDVKM. Findings and caveats of the study: Compared with clonotypes that all four donors shared, non-shared clonotypes had lower generation probabilities. Between a few donors, naive CD4 clonotypes were shared at a level of approximately 5%. The expectation was that sequencing depth would affect clonotype sharing among donors.

Material: naive CD8+ T cells sorted from blood. The chain has TRBV28 and TRBJ1-5; 7 nucleotides line up with TRBD1. This receptor was identified in a man between 18 and 35 years old in good health. The CDR3 region is CASSLRQGPQPQHF. Written as DNA, the CDR3 is TGTGCCAGCAGTTTGCGACAGGGACCTCAGCCCCAGCATTTT. The full variable domain, rest sourced from reference TRBV28 and TRBJ1-5, is DVKVTQSSRYLVKRTGEKVFLECVQDMDHENMFWYRQDPGLGLRLIYFSYDVKMKEKGDIPEGYSVSREKKERFSLILESASTNQTSMYLCASSLRQGPQPQHFGDGTRLSIL.